This section outlines one TCR beta chain sequence together with its context. Its antigen is currently unknown. In germline, CDR1 is SGHVS, CDR2 FNYEAQ. This CDR3 has 15 residues. All TRB cDNA libraries came from 5' RACE performed with UMI labels. TCRdb reprocessed the 5' RACE reads and keeps a single row for each CDR3 protein, giving no DNA. Its table lists some 67,000 distinct CDR3 sequences. This entry comes from a study of CXCR3-negative and CXCR3-positive naive CD8 T cells. Broader study findings: Cryopreserved cells partially lost CXCR3 expression, and fresh PBMCs were used in most assays. Hydrophobicity of TRB CDR3s was greater in CXCR3-positive naive cells than in CXCR3-negative naive cells. For the naive subsets, surface CD5 was similar, and TCR strength was inferred from TRB CDR3 properties.

The chain employs TRBV7-6 and TRBJ2-2. The receptor comes from a human donor in good health. Some clones in this sample may be carry-over from other donors' samples. The sequenced sample was naive CXCR3- CD8+ T cells from blood. Subset indicated: CD45RO-CCR7+CD27+CD95- naive CD8+ T cells lacking CXCR3 (TNR3-). The CDR3 region is CASSLAKGNTGELFF.